This T cell receptor beta chain is from a study of vaccination and CD4 T cells after COVID-19. Study background: Overlapping spike peptides of SARS-CoV-2, HCoV-NL63, HCoV-OC43 and HCoV-229E stimulated the cells. Study-wide results and limits: Convalescent patients saw a median about 85% of their reactive clones show up only after vaccination. Spike mono-reactivity applied to 304 of 307 vaccine-specific clones detected in convalescent patients.

The Oncomine TCR Beta short-read assay was applied to DNA of cultured CD4+ T cells. TCRdb used MiXCR to reprocess the PCR reads, holding one entry per CDR3 protein. The table shows over 10,000 distinct CDR3 sequences, with roughly 37% occurring only once. About this clonotype: Its antigen is unknown.

The treatment here: roughly 10-day PBMC culture with coronavirus spike peptide pools or control peptides (ViraFEST assay). The sequencing input was CD4+ T cells from blood, cultured in vitro. The source of this sequence is a human donor who had recovered from COVID-19.

In DNA, the CDR3 is TGTGCCAGCAGCCTGGACAGCGCCTCCTACGAGCAGTACTTC. This translates into CASSLDSASYEQYF. This chain links TRBV7-8 with TRBJ2-7; D possibly corresponds to TRBD1 (6 bases). The CDR3 has 14 residues. V dropped 5 bases and J dropped 0 bases, with 11 bases sitting between them. Germline lookup yields CDR1 SGHVS and CDR2 FQNEAQ.